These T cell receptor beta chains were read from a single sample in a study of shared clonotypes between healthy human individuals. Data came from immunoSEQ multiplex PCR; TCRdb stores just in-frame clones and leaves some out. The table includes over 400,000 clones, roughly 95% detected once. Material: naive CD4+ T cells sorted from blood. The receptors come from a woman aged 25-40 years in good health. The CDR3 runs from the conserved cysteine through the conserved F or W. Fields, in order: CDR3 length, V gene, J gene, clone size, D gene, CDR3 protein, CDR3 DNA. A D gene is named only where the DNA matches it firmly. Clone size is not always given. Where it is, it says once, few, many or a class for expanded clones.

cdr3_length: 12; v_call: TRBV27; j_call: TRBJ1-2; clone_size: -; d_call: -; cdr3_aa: CASSPQGYGYTF; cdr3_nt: TGTGCCAGCAGTCCCCAGGGCTATGGCTACACCTTC
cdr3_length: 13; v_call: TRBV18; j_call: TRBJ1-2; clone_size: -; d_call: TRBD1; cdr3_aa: CASFPGQDYGYTF; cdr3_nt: TGTGCCAGCTTCCCGGGACAGGACTATGGCTACACCTTC
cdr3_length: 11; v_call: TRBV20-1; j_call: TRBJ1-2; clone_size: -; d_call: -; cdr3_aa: CSARDGYGYTF; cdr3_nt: TGCAGTGCTAGAGACGGTTATGGCTACACCTTC
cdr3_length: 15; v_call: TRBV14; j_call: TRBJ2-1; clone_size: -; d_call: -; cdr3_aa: CASSQKTWYYNEQFF; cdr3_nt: TGTGCCAGCAGCCAAAAGACTTGGTATTACAATGAGCAGTTCTTC
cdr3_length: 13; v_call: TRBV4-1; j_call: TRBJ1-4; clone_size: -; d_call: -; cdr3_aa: CASSHQGDEKLFF; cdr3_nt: TGCGCCAGCAGCCATCAAGGAGACGAAAAACTGTTTTTT
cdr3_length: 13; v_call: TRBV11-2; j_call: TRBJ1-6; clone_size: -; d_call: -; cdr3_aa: CASSLDRGSPLHF; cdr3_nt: TGTGCCAGCAGCTTGGATAGGGGTTCACCCCTCCACTTT
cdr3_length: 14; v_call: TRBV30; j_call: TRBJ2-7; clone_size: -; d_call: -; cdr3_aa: CAWSGLGRGSEQYF; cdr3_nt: TGTGCCTGGAGTGGACTGGGCAGAGGTAGCGAGCAGTACTTC
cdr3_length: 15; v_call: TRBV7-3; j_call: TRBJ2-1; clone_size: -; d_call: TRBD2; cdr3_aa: CASSSLAGAYNEQFF; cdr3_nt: TGTGCCAGCAGCTCGTTAGCGGGGGCCTACAATGAGCAGTTCTTC
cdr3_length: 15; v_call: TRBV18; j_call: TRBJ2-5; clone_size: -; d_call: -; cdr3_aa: CATSPSGFEGETQYF; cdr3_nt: TGTGCAACATCTCCGTCGGGCTTCGAGGGAGAGACCCAGTACTTC
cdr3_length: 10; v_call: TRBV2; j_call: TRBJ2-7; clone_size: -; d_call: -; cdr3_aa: CASSEYEQYF; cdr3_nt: TGTGCCAGCAGTGAATACGAGCAGTACTTC
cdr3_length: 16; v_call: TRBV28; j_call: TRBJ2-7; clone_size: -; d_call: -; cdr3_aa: CASSLFGGYSSYEQYF; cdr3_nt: TGTGCCAGCAGTTTATTTGGCGGTTATAGCTCCTACGAGCAGTACTTC
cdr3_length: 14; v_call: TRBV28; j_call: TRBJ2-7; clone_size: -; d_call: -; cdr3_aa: CASSFGTASYEQYF; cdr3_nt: TGTGCCAGCAGTTTTGGGACGGCTTCCTACGAGCAGTACTTC
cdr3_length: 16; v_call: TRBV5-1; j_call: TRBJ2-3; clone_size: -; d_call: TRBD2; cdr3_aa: CASSLVSSGSTDTQYF; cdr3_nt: TGCGCCAGCAGCTTGGTATCTAGCGGGAGCACAGATACGCAGTATTTT
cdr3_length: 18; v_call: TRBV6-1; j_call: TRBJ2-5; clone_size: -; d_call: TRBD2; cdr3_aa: CASSEALHRTRAQETQYF; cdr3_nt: TGTGCCAGCAGTGAAGCGCTTCATAGGACTAGGGCCCAAGAGACCCAGTACTTC
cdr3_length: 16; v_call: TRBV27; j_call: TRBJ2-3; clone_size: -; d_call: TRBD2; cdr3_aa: CASSQGLAGGTDTQYF; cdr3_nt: TGTGCCAGCAGTCAAGGACTAGCGGGAGGCACAGATACGCAGTATTTT
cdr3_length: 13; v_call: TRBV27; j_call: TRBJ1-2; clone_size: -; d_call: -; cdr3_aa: CASSLVANYGYTF; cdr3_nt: TGTGCCAGCAGTTTAGTCGCGAACTATGGCTACACCTTC
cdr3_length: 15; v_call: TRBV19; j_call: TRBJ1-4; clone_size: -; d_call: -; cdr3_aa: CASSMPAATNEKLFF; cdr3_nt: TGTGCCAGTAGTATGCCGGCGGCAACTAATGAAAAACTGTTTTTT
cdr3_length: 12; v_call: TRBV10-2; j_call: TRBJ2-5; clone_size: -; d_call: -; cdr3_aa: CASGGGWETQYF; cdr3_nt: TGCGCCAGCGGGGGAGGCTGGGAGACCCAGTACTTC
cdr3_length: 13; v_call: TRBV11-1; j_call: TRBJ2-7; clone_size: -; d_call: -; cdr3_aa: CASSLRWGYEQYF; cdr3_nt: TGTGCCAGCAGCCTCCGGTGGGGCTACGAGCAGTACTTC
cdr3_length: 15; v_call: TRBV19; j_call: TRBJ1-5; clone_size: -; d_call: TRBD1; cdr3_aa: CASNNGDRESQPQHF; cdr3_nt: TGTGCCAGCAACAACGGGGACAGGGAAAGTCAGCCCCAGCATTTT
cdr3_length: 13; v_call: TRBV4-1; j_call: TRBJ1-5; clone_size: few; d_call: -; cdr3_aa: CASSQDLAQPQHF; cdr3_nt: TGCGCCAGCAGCCAAGATCTTGCTCAGCCCCAGCATTTT
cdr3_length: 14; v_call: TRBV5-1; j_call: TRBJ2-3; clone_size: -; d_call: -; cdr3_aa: CASSLPAGADTQYF; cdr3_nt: TGCGCCAGCAGCTTGCCGGCGGGCGCAGATACGCAGTATTTT
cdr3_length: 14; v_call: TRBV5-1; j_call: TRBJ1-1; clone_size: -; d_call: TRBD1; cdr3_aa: CASSPTGYNTEAFF; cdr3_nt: TGCGCCAGCAGCCCGACAGGGTACAACACTGAAGCTTTCTTT
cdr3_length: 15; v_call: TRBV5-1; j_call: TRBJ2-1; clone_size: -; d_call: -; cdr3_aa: CASSLSQFQFNEQFF; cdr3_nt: TGCGCCAGCAGCTTGAGCCAGTTTCAGTTTAATGAGCAGTTCTTC
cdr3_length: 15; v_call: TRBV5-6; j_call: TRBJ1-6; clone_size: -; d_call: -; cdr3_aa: CASSRVTGDNSPLHF; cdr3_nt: TGTGCCAGCAGCCGTGTAACCGGGGACAATTCACCCCTCCACTTT
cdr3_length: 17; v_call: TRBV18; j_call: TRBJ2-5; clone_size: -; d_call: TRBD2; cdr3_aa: CASSPPSLAGPFETQYF; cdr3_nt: TGTGCCAGCTCACCACCGAGTCTAGCGGGGCCTTTTGAGACCCAGTACTTC
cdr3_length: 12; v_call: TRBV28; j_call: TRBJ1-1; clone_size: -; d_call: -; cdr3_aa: CASSWSGLEAFF; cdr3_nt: TGTGCCAGCAGTTGGAGCGGGCTGGAAGCTTTCTTT
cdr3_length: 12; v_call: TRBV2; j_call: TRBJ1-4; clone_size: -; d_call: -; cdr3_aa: CASTQTREKLFF; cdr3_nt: TGTGCCAGCACCCAAACCCGTGAAAAACTGTTTTTT
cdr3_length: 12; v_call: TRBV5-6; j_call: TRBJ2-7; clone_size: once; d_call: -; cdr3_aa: CASSKNTGHQNF; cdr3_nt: TGTGCCAGCAGCAAAAACACGGGACACCAGAACTTC
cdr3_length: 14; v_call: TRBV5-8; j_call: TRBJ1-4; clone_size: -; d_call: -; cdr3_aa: CASSLSPESLKLFF; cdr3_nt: TGTGCCAGCAGCTTAAGTCCAGAGTCCCTAAAACTGTTTTTT
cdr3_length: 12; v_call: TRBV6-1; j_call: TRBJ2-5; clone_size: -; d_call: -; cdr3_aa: CASAVATAAQYF; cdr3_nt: TGTGCCAGCGCTGTCGCTACCGCGGCCCAGTACTTC
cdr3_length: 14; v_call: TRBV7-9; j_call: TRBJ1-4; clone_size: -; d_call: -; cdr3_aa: CASSLGQSNEKLFF; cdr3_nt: TGTGCCAGCAGCTTAGGGCAGAGTAATGAAAAACTGTTTTTT
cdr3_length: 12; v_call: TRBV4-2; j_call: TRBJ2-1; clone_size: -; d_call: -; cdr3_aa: CASSQLTGEQFF; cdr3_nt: TGTGCCAGCAGCCAATTGACAGGTGAGCAGTTCTTC
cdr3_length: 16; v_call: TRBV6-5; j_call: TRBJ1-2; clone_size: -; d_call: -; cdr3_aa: CASSYSLGTHLYGYTF; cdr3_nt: TGTGCCAGCAGTTACTCTCTTGGAACTCACCTCTATGGCTACACCTTC
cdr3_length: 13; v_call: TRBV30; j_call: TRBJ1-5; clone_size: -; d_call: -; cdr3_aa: CAWSGRGEQPQHF; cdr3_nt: TGTGCCTGGAGTGGCCGGGGCGAACAGCCCCAGCATTTT
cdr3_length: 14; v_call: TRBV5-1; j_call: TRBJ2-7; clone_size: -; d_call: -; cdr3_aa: CASRTEGLTGEQYF; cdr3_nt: TGCGCCAGCAGAACAGAGGGGCTTACGGGTGAGCAGTACTTC
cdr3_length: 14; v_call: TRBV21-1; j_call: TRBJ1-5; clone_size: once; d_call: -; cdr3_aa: CASTLRGTNQPQHF; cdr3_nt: TGTGCCAGCACCCTGAGGGGTACCAATCAGCCCCAGCATTTT
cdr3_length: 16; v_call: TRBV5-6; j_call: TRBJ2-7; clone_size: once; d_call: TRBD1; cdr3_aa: CASSPATGTVSYEQYF; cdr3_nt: TGTGCCAGCAGTCCGGCGACCGGGACAGTCTCCTACGAGCAGTACTTC
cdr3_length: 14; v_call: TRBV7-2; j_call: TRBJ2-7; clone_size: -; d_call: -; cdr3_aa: CASSLYRGPYEQYF; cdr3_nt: TGTGCCAGCAGCTTATATCGGGGGCCCTACGAGCAGTACTTC
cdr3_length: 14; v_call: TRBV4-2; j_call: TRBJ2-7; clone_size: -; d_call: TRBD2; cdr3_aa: CASSLSGGVHEQYF; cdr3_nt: TGTGCCAGCAGCCTATCGGGAGGGGTCCACGAGCAGTACTTC
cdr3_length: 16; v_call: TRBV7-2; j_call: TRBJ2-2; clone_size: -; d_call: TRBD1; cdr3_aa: CASSLVGTEQTGELFF; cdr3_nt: TGTGCCAGCAGCTTAGTGGGGACAGAGCAAACCGGGGAGCTGTTTTTT
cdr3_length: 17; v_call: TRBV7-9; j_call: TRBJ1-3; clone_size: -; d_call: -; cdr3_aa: CASSLADWTVRGNTIYF; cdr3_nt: TGTGCCAGCAGCTTAGCGGACTGGACAGTTAGGGGAAACACCATATATTTT
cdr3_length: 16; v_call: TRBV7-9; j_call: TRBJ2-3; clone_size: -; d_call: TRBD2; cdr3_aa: CASSYGSGRLSDTQYF; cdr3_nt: TGTGCCAGCAGCTATGGTAGCGGGAGGTTATCAGATACGCAGTATTTT
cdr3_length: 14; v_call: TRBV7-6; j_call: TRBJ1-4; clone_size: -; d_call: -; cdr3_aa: CASSSRDPNEKLFF; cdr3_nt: TGTGCCAGCAGCTCACGGGACCCTAATGAAAAACTGTTTTTT
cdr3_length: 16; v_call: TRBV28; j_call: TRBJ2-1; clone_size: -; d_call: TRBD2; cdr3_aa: CASSALPSGSSHEQFF; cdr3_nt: TGTGCCAGCAGTGCCCTCCCTAGCGGGAGTTCCCATGAGCAGTTCTTC
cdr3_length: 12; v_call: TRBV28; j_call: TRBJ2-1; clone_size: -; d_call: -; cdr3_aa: CASSLWAGDEFF; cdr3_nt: TGTGCCAGCAGTCTTTGGGCAGGGGACGAGTTCTTC
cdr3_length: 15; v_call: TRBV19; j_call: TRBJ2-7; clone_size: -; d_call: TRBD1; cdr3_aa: CASSLPGQGPYEQYF; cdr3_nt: TGTGCCAGTAGTCTACCGGGACAGGGACCCTACGAGCAGTACTTC
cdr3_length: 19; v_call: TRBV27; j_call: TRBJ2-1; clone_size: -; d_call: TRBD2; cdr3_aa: CASSQLQTTSGSWNNEQFF; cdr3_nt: TGTGCCAGCAGTCAGTTACAGACTACTAGCGGGAGTTGGAACAATGAGCAGTTCTTC
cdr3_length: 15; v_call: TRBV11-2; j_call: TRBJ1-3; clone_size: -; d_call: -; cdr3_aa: CASSPSAVSGNTIYF; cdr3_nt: TGTGCCAGCAGCCCTAGCGCAGTCTCTGGAAACACCATATATTTT
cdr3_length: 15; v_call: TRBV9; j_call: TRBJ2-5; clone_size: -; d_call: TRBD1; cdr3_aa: CASSANTGGRETQYF; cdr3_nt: TGTGCCAGCAGCGCAAACACAGGGGGCCGGGAGACCCAGTACTTC
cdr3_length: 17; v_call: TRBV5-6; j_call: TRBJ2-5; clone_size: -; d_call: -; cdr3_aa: CASSSITGTGARETQYF; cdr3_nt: TGTGCCAGCAGCAGTATAACAGGGACGGGAGCCCGAGAGACCCAGTACTTC
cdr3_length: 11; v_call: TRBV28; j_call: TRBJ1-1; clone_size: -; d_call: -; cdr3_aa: CASSSSGGLDF; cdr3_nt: TGTGCCAGCAGTTCGTCGGGCGGGCTTGACTTT